The 18 T cell receptor beta chains below come from one sample, sequenced in a study of T cell responses to AZD1222 COVID-19 vaccine. The table came from immunoSEQ multiplex PCR; TCRdb's copy has only in-frame clones and leaves some out. The sample shows about 150,000 clones, approximately 90% of them seen only once. The sequencing here drew on peripheral blood, taken on day 0 of AZD1222 vaccination. The receptors here all came from an adult in good health.

V is TRBV10-2 and J is TRBJ1-5; 7 bases agree with TRBD1. From germline, CDR1 is WSHSY and CDR2 SAAADI. This CDR3 comprises 13 residues. V was clipped by 6 bases and J by 5 bases; unmatched bases: 4. CDR3 in amino acids: CASSDRVDQPQHF. CDR3 nucleotides: TGCGCCAGCAGCGACAGGGTCGATCAGCCCCAGCATTTT.

The V and J genes are TRBV28 and TRBJ1-2; TRBD1 is a possible D gene (5 bases). The germline V gene has CDR1 MDHEN and CDR2 SYDVKM. The CDR3 runs to 15 residues. V was pared by 2 bases and J by 3 bases, with 13 bases between. The CDR3 region is CASSLGGLGDYGYTF. For the CDR3, the DNA is TGTGCCAGCAGTTTAGGGGGTTTGGGTGACTATGGCTACACCTTC.

The chain has TRBV5-6 and TRBJ2-7; the D gene is possibly TRBD1 (5 bases). Between the trimmed V and J ends, which lost 1 base and 2 bases, there was a span of 13 bases. There are 15 residues in the CDR3. Germline lookup yields CDR1 SGHDT and CDR2 YYEEEE. CDR3 region: CASSLNGAQTYEQYF. The CDR3 coding sequence is TGTGCCAGCAGCTTGAATGGGGCTCAAACCTACGAGCAGTACTTC.

The rearrangement uses TRBV6-5 and TRBJ1-2, with D possibly matching TRBD1 (5 bases). V lost 2 bases to trimming and J lost 4 bases, with 14 bases between them. This CDR3 is built from 15 residues. Germline values: CDR1 MNHEY, CDR2 SVGAGI. This CDR3 is CASSYGSGKGYGYTF. DNA for the CDR3: TGTGCCAGCAGTTACGGCTCAGGGAAGGGCTATGGCTACACCTTC.

The chain joins TRBV20-1 to TRBJ2-3, with D perhaps TRBD2 (5 bases). There are 13 residues in the CDR3. V shed 3 bases and J shed 4 bases, with 11 bases lying between them. Germline loops: CDR1 DFQATT, CDR2 SNEGSKA (reference sequence). As DNA, the CDR3 is TGCAGTGCTAGTCCTAGCATAGCAGATACGCAGTATTTT. As protein: CSASPSIADTQYF.

The CDR3 DNA sequence: TGTGCCAGCTCACAGGATGGGACTAGCAGACTTTACGAGCAGTACTTC. This codes for CASSQDGTSRLYEQYF. The genes are TRBV18 and TRBJ2-7; 9 nucleotides line up with TRBD2. V gave up 4 bases and J gave up 4 bases; unmatched junction bases: 11. The length of the CDR3 is 16 residues. Germline V gives CDR1 KGHSH, CDR2 LQKENI.

The gene calls are TRBV20-1 and TRBJ2-7, with D unclear. From germline, CDR1 is DFQATT and CDR2 SNEGSKA (reference sequence). Trimming cost V 5 bases and J 3 bases, with 5 bases left between them. CDR3 length: 10 amino acids. The DNA of the CDR3 is TGCAGTGCTCAAAACTACGAGCAGTACTTC. Translation gives CSAQNYEQYF.

V usage is TRBV7-8 and J usage is TRBJ1-3; D perhaps matches TRBD1 (5 bases). The germline V gene has CDR1 SGHVS and CDR2 FQNEAQ. With 2 bases removed from V and 0 bases from J, the gap between germline ends came to 8 bases. The CDR3 extends over 15 amino acids. CDR3 loop: CASSLQGLSGNTIYF. The CDR3 nucleotides are TGTGCCAGCAGCTTACAGGGTCTCTCTGGAAACACCATATATTTT. The full variable domain, its missing parts supplied by reference TRBV7-8 and TRBJ1-3, is GAGVSQSPRYKVAKRGQDVALRCDPISGHVSLFWYQQALGQGPEFLTYFQNEAQLDKSGLPSDRFFAERPEGSVSTLKIQRTQQEDSAVYLCASSLQGLSGNTIYFGEGSWLTVV.

The chain carries TRBV5-4 and TRBJ2-7, with D maybe TRBD2 (5 bases). This CDR3 comprises 13 residues. Deletions cut 2 bases from V and 3 bases from J, with 9 bases between. Germline V gene sequence: CDR1 SGHNT, CDR2 YYREEE (reference sequence). In DNA, the CDR3 is TGTGCCAGCAGCTTCGGTAGCGACTACGAGCAGTACTTC. The encoded protein is CASSFGSDYEQYF.

This sequence joins TRBV7-2 and TRBJ1-2; possible D gene TRBD1, 5 bases. Trimming shortened V by 6 bases and J by 4 bases, and 12 bases separated the two germline ends. The V gene's germline CDR1 is SGHTA and CDR2 FQGNSA. This CDR3 has 13 amino acids. The CDR3 nucleotides read TGTGCCAGCAGTTGGGGGAGTACCTATGGCTACACCTTC. Amino acid sequence: CASSWGSTYGYTF.

The CDR3 coding sequence is TGTGCCAGCAGCGCCCCCCTTGGGGAGACCCAGTACTTC. Its translation: CASSAPLGETQYF. The chain combines TRBV9 with TRBJ2-5, with no clear D. There are 13 residues in the CDR3. The germline V gene encodes CDR1 SGDLS and CDR2 YYNGEE. Trimming left V 3 bases short and J 5 bases short, with 11 bases between.

V gene TRBV6-5 combines with J gene TRBJ2-5; 7 nucleotides agree with TRBD1. CDR3 length: 13 residues. V lost 5 bases, J lost 5 bases, and 5 bases stayed unmatched. Germline V gene lookup returns CDR1 MNHEY and CDR2 SVGAGI. The CDR3 loop is CASSKQGWETQYF. In DNA form, the CDR3 reads TGTGCCAGCAGTAAACAGGGGTGGGAGACCCAGTACTTC.

The genes are TRBV4-3 and TRBJ2-3, with D perhaps matching TRBD1 (5 bases). The CDR3 consists of 18 residues. CDR1 and CDR2 (germline): LGHNA, YSLEER. V was clipped by 0 bases and J by 0 bases, with 16 bases between them. CDR3 protein: CASSQELQTHRSTDTQYF. DNA of the CDR3: TGCGCCAGCAGCCAAGAACTCCAGACACACAGGAGCACAGATACGCAGTATTTT.

This chain uses TRBV12-3 or TRBV12-4 with TRBJ1-5; D is unresolved. The CDR3 contains 12 residues. Deletions cut 6 bases from V and 2 bases from J, with 5 bases between. CDR3 coding DNA: TGTGCCAGCAGCTCGGGCAATCAGCCCCAGCATTTT. Protein sequence: CASSSGNQPQHF.

The chain carries TRBV6-6 and TRBJ2-1; perhaps TRBD2 as D (6 bases). The V and J ends lost 0 bases and 8 bases respectively, with 14 bases between them. The CDR3 contains 15 residues. Looked up from germline, CDR1 is MNHNY and CDR2 is SVGAGI (reference sequence). The CDR3 is CASSYSRGFGDEQFF. CDR3 bases: TGTGCCAGCAGTTACTCTCGGGGGTTTGGAGATGAGCAGTTCTTC.

J is TRBJ2-3 and V is TRBV7-6, with 8 positions matching TRBD2. CDR1 SGHVS and CDR2 FNYEAQ come from the germline V gene. The CDR3 runs 16 residues. V trimming: 1 base; J trimming: 6 bases; junction bases outside the gene matches: 9. CDR3 amino acids: CASSLVVAGGGDTQYF. CDR3 DNA sequence: TGTGCCAGCAGCTTAGTCGTCGCGGGAGGTGGGGATACGCAGTATTTT. The variable domain in full, with the rest retrieved from reference TRBV7-6 and TRBJ2-3, is GAGVSQSPRYKVTKRGQDVALRCDPISGHVSLYWYRQALGQGPEFLTYFNYEAQQDKSGLPNDRFSAERPEGSISTLTIQRTEQRDSAMYRCASSLVVAGGGDTQYFGPGTRLTVL.

The J gene is TRBJ1-1, the V gene TRBV11-1; D may be TRBD1 (6 bases). The ends were cut back, 0 bases at V and 5 bases at J, with 13 bases in the middle. CDR3 length: 15 residues. From germline, CDR1 is SGHAT and CDR2 FQDESV (reference sequence). CDR3 in DNA: TGTGCCAGCAGCTTAGCTGGGGGGCTGAGGACTGAAGCTTTCTTT. Protein: CASSLAGGLRTEAFF. The full variable domain, rest sourced from reference TRBV11-1 and TRBJ1-1, is EAEVAQSPRYKITEKSQAVAFWCDPISGHATLYWYRQILGQGPELLVQFQDESVVDDSQLPKDRFSAERLKGVDSTLKIQPAELGDSAMYLCASSLAGGLRTEAFFGQGTRLTVV.

This chain uses TRBV6-5 with TRBJ1-2, with TRBD1 matching 9 bases. The length of the CDR3 is 15 residues. V lost 7 bases, J lost 2 bases, and 8 bases stayed unmatched. The germline CDR1 and CDR2 sequences are MNHEY and SVGAGI. In nucleotides, the CDR3 is TGTGCCAGCAATAGACAGGGGGACCTCAACTATGGCTACACCTTC. Encoded protein: CASNRQGDLNYGYTF.